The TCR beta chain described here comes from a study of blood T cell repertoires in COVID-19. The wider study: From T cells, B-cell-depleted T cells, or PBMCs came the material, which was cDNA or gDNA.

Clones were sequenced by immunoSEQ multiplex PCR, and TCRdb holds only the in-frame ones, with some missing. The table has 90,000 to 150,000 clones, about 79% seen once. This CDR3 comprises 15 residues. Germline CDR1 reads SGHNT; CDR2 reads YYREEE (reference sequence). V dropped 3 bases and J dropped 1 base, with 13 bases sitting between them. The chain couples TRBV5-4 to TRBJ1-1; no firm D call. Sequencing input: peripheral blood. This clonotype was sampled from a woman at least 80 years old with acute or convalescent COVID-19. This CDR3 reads CASSSRGIGNTEAFF. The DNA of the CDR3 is TGTGCCAGCAGCTCCCGGGGTATTGGGAACACTGAAGCTTTCTTT.